The source of this T cell receptor beta chain is a study of OX40 agonist ivuxolimab in advanced cancers. Overall study: Prior anti-PD-1, anti-PD-L1 or anti-CTLA-4 therapy was allowed; around 40% had some.

The repertoire was sequenced with immunoSEQ multiplex PCR; TCRdb's copy has only in-frame clones and lacks some. Of some 50,000 clones listed, roughly 90% were seen once; the top ten hold approximately 10%. Study results and limitations: Compared with CD4+, CD8+ T cells on average had more expanded clones. Certain nonresponders additionally had low normalized T-cell clonal expansion.

The V end lost 2 bases, the J end lost 0 bases, and 16 bases lay between the germline ends. The CDR3 runs 17 residues. Germline V gene data show CDR1 as SGHTS and CDR2 as YDEGEE. Worth noting for this clone: Its antigen is undetermined.

Specimen: CD4+ or CD8+ T cells sorted from blood, collected in a trial of the OX40 agonist ivuxolimab. The chain carries TRBV5-8 and TRBJ2-3; D perhaps matches TRBD2 (5 bases). The clonotype comes from an adult with an advanced solid tumor such as melanoma, head and neck, liver or kidney cancer. CDR3: CASSLTRSAPSTDTQYF. CDR3 in DNA: TGTGCCAGCAGCTTAACTAGAAGTGCCCCTAGCACAGATACGCAGTATTTT.